The T cell receptor (beta chain) under discussion was sequenced for a study of T cell repertoires in cytomegalovirus infection. Study details: It was the public TCR beta signatures that indicated both CMV infection and matching HLA type.

This clonotype was recorded a few times. Antigen: not known. CDR1 is LNHDA and CDR2 is SQIVND in the germline V gene (reference sequence). The CDR3 contains 11 residues. Trimming removed 6 bases from V and 3 bases from J, with 5 bases in between. MiXCR, applied by TCRdb to the reads, yields one record per CDR3 protein. The sample includes fewer than 850,000 distinct CDR3 sequences, approximately 32% of them seen just once. This chain links TRBV19 with TRBJ1-1; the D is unclear. The receptor was isolated from a human donor in good health (CMV status not recorded). Some clones in this sample may be carry-over from other donors' samples. Here the sequenced sample was cultured CD8+ T cells from PBMCs, taken from culture after CMV antigen stimulation. The CDR3 DNA sequence: TGTGCCAGTAGCGTTTACACTGAAGCTTTCTTT. Translated: CASSVYTEAFF. Filled out from reference TRBV19 and TRBJ1-1, the complete variable domain reads DGGITQSPKYLFRKEGQNVTLSCEQNLNHDAMYWYRQDPGQGLRLIYYSQIVNDFQKGDIAEGYSVSREKKESFPLTVTSAQKNPTAFYLCASSVYTEAFFGQGTRLTVV.